The clone carrying this T cell receptor (beta chain) appeared once. In germline, CDR1 is LGHNA, CDR2 YSLEER. Trimming stripped 0 bases from V and 6 bases from J, with 16 bases between. The CDR3 spans 16 residues. This entry comes from a study of cytomegalovirus exposure and HLA in healthy donors. The assay was immunoSEQ multiplex PCR, and TCRdb's table has in-frame clones only and misses some. The sample lists under 200,000 clones; around 88% were seen once. The specimen sequenced was PBMCs. The receptor was derived from a woman aged 18-29 years in good health and CMV-seronegative. The V and J genes are TRBV4-3 and TRBJ2-3, with D perhaps TRBD2 (5 bases). This CDR3 reads CASSQDNRDSRDTQYF. The DNA of the CDR3 is TGCGCCAGCAGCCAAGATAACCGGGATAGTCGGGATACGCAGTATTTT.